Listed below are T cell receptor beta chains from one sample, sequenced in a study of shared clonotypes between healthy human individuals. The repertoire was sequenced with immunoSEQ multiplex PCR; TCRdb's copy has only in-frame clones and lacks some. This table holds around 2.1 million clones, just over 90% found once. The sample was naive CD8+ T cells from PBMCs. The receptors stem from a man aged 18-30 years in good health. Some clones in this sample may be carry-over from other donors' samples. The CDR3 runs from the conserved cysteine through the conserved F or W. Each record gives: V gene, J gene, CDR3 protein.

TRBV10-2	TRBJ2-3	CASSWGLAGSSTDTQYF
TRBV11-2	TRBJ2-3	CASSWTSGSTDTQYF
TRBV29-1	TRBJ2-1	CSVSRGSGNNEQFF
TRBV14	TRBJ2-7	CASSQAAGLAGDEQYF
TRBV5-1	TRBJ2-1	CASRGDSNNEQFF
TRBV4-3	TRBJ2-1	CASSQVSAGSGASYNEQFF
TRBV19	TRBJ1-4	CASSYTGRRLFF
TRBV7-2	TRBJ2-1	CASSLGLFLESSYNEQFF
TRBV5-6	TRBJ2-7	CASSSRLAANSYEQYF
TRBV16	TRBJ2-4	CASSPPGGKNIQYF
TRBV28	TRBJ2-7	CASSPGLGSSYEQYF
TRBV19	TRBJ2-7	CASRSEGSYEQYF
TRBV10-3	TRBJ2-7	CAISPLDRGGEQYF
TRBV1	TRBJ2-1	CTSSPPSGRPHEQFF
TRBV27	TRBJ2-7	CASGAGSSYEQYF
TRBV28	TRBJ1-5	CASSSRSVGNQPQHF
TRBV7-9	TRBJ2-7	CASSHGQYEQYF